The rows below give T cell receptor beta chains drawn from one sample of a study of cytomegalovirus exposure and HLA in healthy donors. Only in-frame clones appear in the TCRdb table, and some are missing; sequencing was by immunoSEQ multiplex PCR. Of 70,000 or so clones listed, approximately 94% were seen once; the top ten hold under 2%. The material sequenced was PBMCs. Source of these receptors: a woman aged 18-29 years in good health and CMV-seropositive. Both conserved end residues are part of each CDR3. Each record gives: V gene, D gene, J gene, clone size, CDR3 protein, CDR3 DNA. A D gene is named only where the DNA matches it firmly. Only part of the rows carry a size: once, few, many, or a class if the clone is expanded.

TRBV9,NA,TRBJ1-1,once,CASSPLPRGTEAFF,TGTGCCAGCAGCCCCCTCCCACGGGGAACTGAAGCTTTCTTT
TRBV6-4,NA,TRBJ1-1,NA,CASSEGQNTEAFF,TGTGCCAGCAGTGAAGGACAGAACACTGAAGCTTTCTTT
TRBV2,NA,TRBJ1-3,NA,CASSEQAGVGNTIYF,TGTGCCAGCAGTGAGCAAGCGGGGGTTGGAAACACCATATATTTT
TRBV4-3,NA,TRBJ1-4,NA,CASSQDPGTNEKLFF,TGCGCCAGCAGCCAAGATCCCGGGACTAATGAAAAACTGTTTTTT
TRBV4-2,NA,TRBJ2-7,NA,CASSQDTAPYEQYF,TGTGCCAGCAGCCAAGATACAGCCCCCTACGAGCAGTACTTC
TRBV11-1,TRBD1,TRBJ1-1,NA,CASSLVPTGTHTEAFF,TGTGCCAGCAGCTTAGTTCCGACAGGGACTCACACTGAAGCTTTCTTT
TRBV5-1,NA,TRBJ1-1,NA,CASSLLGRNTEAFF,TGCGCCAGCAGCTTGCTGGGGAGGAACACTGAAGCTTTCTTT
TRBV13,TRBD1,TRBJ2-1,NA,CASSLSTGGRWGEQFF,TGTGCCAGCAGCCTGTCGACAGGGGGCAGGTGGGGTGAGCAGTTCTTC
TRBV5-1,TRBD1,TRBJ1-2,NA,CASRQGANGYTF,TGCGCCAGCAGACAGGGGGCGAATGGCTACACCTTC
TRBV12-5,NA,TRBJ1-1,NA,CASGLFLPNTEAFF,TGTGCTAGTGGTTTATTCCTCCCCAACACTGAAGCTTTCTTT
TRBV9,NA,TRBJ1-5,NA,CASSRGDSSQPQHF,TGTGCCAGCTCGCGGGGGGATTCCAGTCAGCCCCAGCATTTT
TRBV2,NA,TRBJ1-2,NA,CASGTSNYGYTF,TGTGCCAGCGGCACATCTAACTATGGCTACACCTTC
TRBV5-1,NA,TRBJ2-1,once,CASSSGGSTTNEQFF,TGCGCCAGCAGCAGTGGAGGTAGCACCACTAATGAGCAGTTCTTC
TRBV7-3,NA,TRBJ2-1,NA,CASSSRQNNEQFF,TGTGCCAGCAGCTCAAGACAGAACAATGAGCAGTTCTTC
TRBV30,TRBD1,TRBJ1-1,NA,CAWEPGQRTEAFF,TGTGCCTGGGAACCGGGACAGCGGACTGAAGCTTTCTTT
TRBV11-2,NA,TRBJ1-2,NA,CASSALRSRYGYTF,TGTGCCAGCAGCGCCCTCCGGAGTAGGTATGGCTACACCTTC
TRBV27,TRBD1,TRBJ1-1,NA,CASSEDRGVTEAFF,TGTGCCAGCAGTGAGGACAGGGGGGTAACTGAAGCTTTCTTT
TRBV29-1,TRBD1,TRBJ1-2,NA,CSVGGNQGASGYTF,TGCAGCGTTGGAGGGAACCAGGGGGCGTCCGGCTACACCTTC
TRBV29-1,NA,TRBJ2-7,NA,CSVEDQFAGSYEQYF,TGCAGCGTTGAAGATCAGTTCGCGGGATCCTACGAGCAGTACTTC
TRBV9,TRBD2,TRBJ2-2,NA,CASSITSGGAVVGELFF,TGTGCCAGCAGCATAACTAGCGGGGGGGCCGTTGTGGGGGAGCTGTTTTTT
TRBV6-5,TRBD2,TRBJ2-7,NA,CASSPGTSGYEQYF,TGTGCCAGCAGTCCGGGGACTAGCGGCTACGAGCAGTACTTC
TRBV9,TRBD1,TRBJ1-1,NA,CASSLIQGGTEAFF,TGTGCCAGCAGCTTGATCCAGGGGGGCACTGAAGCTTTCTTT
TRBV19,TRBD1,TRBJ1-5,once,CASSSMDRGNQPQHF,TGTGCCAGTAGTTCCATGGACAGGGGGAATCAGCCCCAGCATTTT
TRBV2,TRBD2,TRBJ2-7,NA,CASSEWGRGNEQYF,TGTGCCAGCAGTGAATGGGGGAGGGGCAACGAGCAGTACTTC
TRBV6-1,TRBD1,TRBJ1-1,NA,CASSPRTGDTEAFF,TGTGCCAGCAGTCCTCGGACAGGGGACACTGAAGCTTTCTTT
TRBV4-2,NA,TRBJ1-3,NA,CASSQVADISGNTIYF,TGTGCCAGCAGCCAAGTAGCTGATATCTCTGGAAACACCATATATTTT
TRBV9,TRBD2,TRBJ2-7,NA,CASSAGTSGSYEQYF,TGTGCCAGCAGCGCCGGGACTAGCGGGTCTTACGAGCAGTACTTC
TRBV18,NA,TRBJ1-4,NA,CASSPGATNEKLFF,TGTGCCAGCTCACCAGGAGCAACTAATGAAAAACTGTTTTTT
TRBV2,TRBD2,TRBJ2-7,NA,CASSEAAGDLYEQYF,TGTGCCAGCAGTGAGGCAGCGGGAGACCTCTACGAGCAGTACTTC
TRBV12-2,NA,TRBJ2-4,NA,CASPERGGGPPNIQYF,TGTGCAAGTCCCGAACGGGGCGGGGGCCCTCCAAACATTCAGTACTTC
TRBV5-8,NA,TRBJ2-2,NA,CASIQQREAGELFF,TGTGCCAGCATACAACAGAGGGAGGCCGGGGAGCTGTTTTTT
TRBV11-3,TRBD2,TRBJ2-3,NA,CASSLGTSGGPSTDTQYF,TGTGCCAGCAGCTTAGGGACTAGCGGGGGCCCGAGCACAGATACGCAGTATTTT
TRBV30,NA,TRBJ2-2,NA,CAWIQQNTGELFF,TGTGCCTGGATTCAACAGAACACCGGGGAGCTGTTTTTT
TRBV11-1,NA,TRBJ1-1,NA,CASSSLARVDTEAFF,TGTGCCAGCAGCTCCCTGGCCCGGGTTGACACTGAAGCTTTCTTT
TRBV18,TRBD1,TRBJ2-5,NA,CASSPVTGDGETQYF,TGTGCCAGCTCACCAGTGACAGGGGATGGAGAGACCCAGTACTTC